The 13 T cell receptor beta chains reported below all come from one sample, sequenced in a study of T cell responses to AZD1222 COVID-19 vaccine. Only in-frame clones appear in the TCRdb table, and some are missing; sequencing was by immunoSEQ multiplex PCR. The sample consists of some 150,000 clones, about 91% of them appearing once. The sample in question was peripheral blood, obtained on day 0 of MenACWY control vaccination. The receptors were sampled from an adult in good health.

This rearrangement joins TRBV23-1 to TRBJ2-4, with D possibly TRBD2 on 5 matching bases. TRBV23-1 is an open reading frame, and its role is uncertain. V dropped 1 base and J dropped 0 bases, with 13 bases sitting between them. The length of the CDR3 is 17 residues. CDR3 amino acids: CASSQYEGRIAKNIQYF. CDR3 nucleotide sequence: TGCGCCAGCAGTCAATATGAGGGCCGAATAGCCAAAAACATTCAGTACTTC.

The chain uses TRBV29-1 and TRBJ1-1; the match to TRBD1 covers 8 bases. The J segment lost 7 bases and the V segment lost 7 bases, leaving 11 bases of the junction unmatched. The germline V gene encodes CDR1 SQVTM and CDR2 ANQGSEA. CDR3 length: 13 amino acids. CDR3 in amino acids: CSAPLRQGSEAFF. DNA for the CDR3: TGCAGCGCCCCGCTCCGACAGGGGAGTGAAGCTTTCTTT.

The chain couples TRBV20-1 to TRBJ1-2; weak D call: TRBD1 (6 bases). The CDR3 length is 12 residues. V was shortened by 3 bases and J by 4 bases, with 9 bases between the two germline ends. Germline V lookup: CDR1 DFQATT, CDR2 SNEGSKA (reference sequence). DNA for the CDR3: TGCAGTGCTAGTCCAGGGGTCTATGGCTACACCTTC. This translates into CSASPGVYGYTF.

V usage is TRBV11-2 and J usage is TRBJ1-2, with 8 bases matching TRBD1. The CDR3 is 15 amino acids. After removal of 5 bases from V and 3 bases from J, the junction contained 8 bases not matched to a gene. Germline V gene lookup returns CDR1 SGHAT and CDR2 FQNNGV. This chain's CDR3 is CASSPQGGPDYGYTF. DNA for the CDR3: TGTGCCAGCAGCCCACAGGGGGGTCCGGACTATGGCTACACCTTC.

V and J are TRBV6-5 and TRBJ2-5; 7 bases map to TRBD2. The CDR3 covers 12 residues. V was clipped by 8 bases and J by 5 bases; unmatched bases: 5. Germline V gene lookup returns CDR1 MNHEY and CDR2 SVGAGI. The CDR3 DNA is TGTGCCAGCGGGAGGGCCGGGGAGACCCAGTACTTC. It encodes CASGRAGETQYF.

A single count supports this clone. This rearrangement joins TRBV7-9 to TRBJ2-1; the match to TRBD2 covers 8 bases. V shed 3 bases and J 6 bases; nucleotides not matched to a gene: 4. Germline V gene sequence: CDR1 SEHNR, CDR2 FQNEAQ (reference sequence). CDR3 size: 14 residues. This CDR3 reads CASSFSGVGNEQFF. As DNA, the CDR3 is TGTGCCAGCAGCTTTAGCGGGGTGGGCAATGAGCAGTTCTTC.

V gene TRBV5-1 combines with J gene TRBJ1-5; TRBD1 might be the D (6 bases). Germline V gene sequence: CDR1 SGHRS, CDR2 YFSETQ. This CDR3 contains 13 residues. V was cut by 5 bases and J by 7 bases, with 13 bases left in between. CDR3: CASRLDRHQPQHF. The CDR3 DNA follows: TGCGCCAGCAGACTCGACAGGCACCAGCCCCAGCATTTT. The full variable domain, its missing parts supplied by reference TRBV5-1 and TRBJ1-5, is KAGVTQTPRYLIKTRGQQVTLSCSPISGHRSVSWYQQTPGQGLQFLFEYFSETQRNKGNFPGRFSGRQFSNSRSEMNVSTLELGDSALYLCASRLDRHQPQHFGDGTRLSIL.

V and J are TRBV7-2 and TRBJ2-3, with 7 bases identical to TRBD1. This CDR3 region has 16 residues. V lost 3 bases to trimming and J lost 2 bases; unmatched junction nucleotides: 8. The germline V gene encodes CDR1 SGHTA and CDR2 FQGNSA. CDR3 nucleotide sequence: TGTGCCAGCAGCTTCTACAGGGGAGCGGCCACAGATACGCAGTATTTT. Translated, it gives CASSFYRGAATDTQYF.

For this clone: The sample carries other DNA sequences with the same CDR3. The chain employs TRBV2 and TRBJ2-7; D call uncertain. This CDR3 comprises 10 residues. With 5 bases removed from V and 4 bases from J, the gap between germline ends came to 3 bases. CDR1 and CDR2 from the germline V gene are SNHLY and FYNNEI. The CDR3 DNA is TGTGCCAGCAGTTCGTACGAGCAGTACTTC. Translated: CASSSYEQYF.

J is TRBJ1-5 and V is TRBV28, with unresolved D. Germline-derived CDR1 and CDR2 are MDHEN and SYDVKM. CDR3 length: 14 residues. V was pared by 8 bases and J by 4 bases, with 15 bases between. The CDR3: CASLRAGLNQPQHF. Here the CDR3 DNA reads TGTGCCAGCCTCCGCGCAGGATTAAATCAGCCCCAGCATTTT.

CDR3 amino acids: CASSYSGQGAYEQYF. Written as DNA, the CDR3 is TGTGCCAGCAGTTACTCCGGACAGGGGGCCTACGAGCAGTACTTC. The genes are TRBV6-5 and TRBJ2-7; 10 bases map to TRBD1. The CDR3 runs 15 residues. Germline CDR1 and CDR2: MNHEY and SVGAGI. The V gene end was trimmed by 0 bases and the J gene end by 2 bases; junction bases not matched to a gene: 1.

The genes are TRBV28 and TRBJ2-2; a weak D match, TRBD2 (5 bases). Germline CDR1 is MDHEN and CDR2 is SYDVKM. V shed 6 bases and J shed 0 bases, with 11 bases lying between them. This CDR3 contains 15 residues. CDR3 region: CASRPGGSNTGELFF. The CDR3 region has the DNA TGTGCCAGCAGGCCTGGAGGATCGAACACCGGGGAGCTGTTTTTT.

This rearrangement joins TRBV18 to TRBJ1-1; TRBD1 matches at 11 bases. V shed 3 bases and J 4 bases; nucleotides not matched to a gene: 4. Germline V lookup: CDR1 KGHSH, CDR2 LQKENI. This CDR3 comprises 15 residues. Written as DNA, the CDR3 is TGTGCCAGCTCACCTTACGGGACAGGGGGCACTGAAGCTTTCTTT. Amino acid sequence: CASSPYGTGGTEAFF. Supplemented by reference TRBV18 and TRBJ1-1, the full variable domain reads NAGVMQNPRHLVRRRGQEARLRCSPMKGHSHVYWYRQLPEEGLKFMVYLQKENIIDESGMPKERFSAEFPKEGPSILRIQQVVRGDSAAYFCASSPYGTGGTEAFFGQGTRLTVV.